What follows are 30 T cell receptor beta chains derived from one specimen sequenced in a study of spatial heterogeneity in lung cancer. Antigens of these TCRs are unknown. The time point denotes: sample taken at primary tumor resection. TCRdb processed the 5' RACE reads anew with MiXCR; each CDR3 protein has one entry. The table records some 10,000 distinct CDR3 sequences, around 6% of them present only once. Study observations and caveats: Expanded alpha and beta TCR counts within tumors tracked tumor mutation counts.

This specimen consisted of lung tumor tissue, obtained at surgery. The receptors were gathered from a male donor with early-stage non-small cell lung cancer.

This clonotype was picked up many times. A library prepared for alpha chains yielded this beta chain as an off-target read; its size is of little meaning. V is TRBV20-1 and J is TRBJ1-5; no clear D. This CDR3 region has 14 residues. The germline V gene has CDR1 DFQATT and CDR2 SNEGSKA (reference sequence). Trimming removed 1 base at V and 5 bases at J, with 12 bases between. The CDR3: CSARVGRMDQPQHF. The CDR3 DNA follows: TGCAGTGCTAGAGTGGGGAGGATGGATCAGCCCCAGCATTTT.

This clonotype was detected ten times or more. This beta chain came through as a stray read in a library set up for alpha chains, and its size says little. The chain has TRBV2 and TRBJ2-1; TRBD2 aligns across 10 bases. The CDR3 runs to 15 residues. Per the germline V gene, CDR1 is SNHLY and CDR2 is FYNNEI. V lost 5 bases, J lost 9 bases, and 10 bases stayed unmatched. Written as DNA, the CDR3 is TGTGCCAGCAGTCGAACTAGCGGGGATAAAAGTGAGCAGTTCTTC. Translating gives CASSRTSGDKSEQFF.

The sample holds many counts of this clonotype. This beta chain came through as a stray read in a library set up for alpha chains, and its size says little. The chain is built from TRBV28 and TRBJ1-4; D is uncertain. V shed 5 bases and J shed 6 bases, with 16 bases lying between them. CDR3 length: 15 amino acids. Germline V lookup: CDR1 MDHEN, CDR2 SYDVKM. The CDR3 sequence is CASSPLRTIDEKLFF. CDR3 DNA sequence: TGTGCCAGCAGTCCTCTCCGGACCATCGATGAAAAACTGTTTTTT.

This clonotype was seen ten or more times. This beta chain turned up in a library designed for alpha chains; as an off-target read, its abundance says little. DNA for the CDR3: TGCAGCACCCGCGACAGGGAAGGCAATGAGCAGTTCTTC. It translates to CSTRDREGNEQFF. The J gene is TRBJ2-1, the V gene TRBV29-1; 7 bases are shared with TRBD1. Trimming at V came to 8 bases and at J to 6 bases, leaving 10 bases not matched to a gene. In germline, CDR1 is SQVTM, CDR2 ANQGSEA. CDR3 size: 13 residues.

This clonotype has ten or more counts. This beta chain came through as a stray read in a library set up for alpha chains, and its size says little. The chain carries TRBV15 and TRBJ1-6, with D hard to call. The CDR3 length is 15 residues. Trimming cost V 0 bases and J 9 bases, with 12 bases left between them. Germline CDR1 is LNHNV and CDR2 is YYDKDF (reference sequence). CDR3 in amino acids: CATSRDKAVGSPLHF. As DNA, the CDR3 is TGTGCCACCAGCAGAGATAAGGCCGTCGGTTCACCCCTCCACTTT.

About this clonotype: Because this beta chain is a stray read in a library intended to capture alpha chains, its abundance should not be given much weight. The rearrangement joins TRBV27 to TRBJ1-3; the D is unclear. The CDR3 is 16 amino acids. Germline lookup yields CDR1 MNHEY and CDR2 SMNVEV (reference sequence). V was pared by 8 bases and J by 4 bases, with 21 bases between. The CDR3 is CASGINGPALGNTIYF. The CDR3 DNA reads TGTGCCAGCGGGATTAACGGGCCGGCGTTAGGAAACACCATATATTTT.

About this clonotype: A much larger clone differs by one base, so this may be a read error. This beta chain is an unintended read in a library built for alpha chains; its size means little. The chain uses TRBV19 and TRBJ1-1, with TRBD1 as a possible D gene (5 bases). This CDR3 region has 14 residues. Trimming stripped 4 bases from V and 4 bases from J, with 13 bases between. Germline V gene lookup returns CDR1 LNHDA and CDR2 SQIVND (reference sequence). The CDR3 DNA reads TGTGCCAGTAGTACAGGGCTTACATGCACTGAAGCTTTCTTT. It specifies CASSTGLTCTEAFF.

This clonotype qualifies as medium-sized. The size of this beta chain means little, since it is a stray read in a library made for alpha chains. The chain combines TRBV5-1 with TRBJ2-5; D is undetermined. V dropped 2 bases and J dropped 2 bases, with 4 bases sitting between them. This CDR3 is built from 12 residues. Germline CDR1 SGHRS, CDR2 YFSETQ. The CDR3 DNA reads as TGCGCCAGCAGCTTTTCTCAAGAGACCCAGTACTTC. Its protein is CASSFSQETQYF. Filled out from reference TRBV5-1 and TRBJ2-5, the complete variable domain reads KAGVTQTPRYLIKTRGQQVTLSCSPISGHRSVSWYQQTPGQGLQFLFEYFSETQRNKGNFPGRFSGRQFSNSRSEMNVSTLELGDSALYLCASSFSQETQYFGPGTRLLVL.

This clonotype was seen at least ten times. This beta chain is off target for a library built for alpha chains, so its abundance means little. The gene calls are TRBV20-1 and TRBJ2-7; tentatively, D is TRBD2 (6 bases). The V gene's germline CDR1 is DFQATT and CDR2 SNEGSKA (reference sequence). The CDR3 runs 13 residues. V shed 6 bases and J shed 2 bases, with 14 bases lying between them. The DNA of the CDR3 is TGCAGTGCCGCACGGACGGGAGCCTACGAGCAGTACTTC. This encodes CSAARTGAYEQYF.

This clonotype was seen at least ten times. In a library made to pick up alpha chains, this beta chain is a stray read with a size that means little. The gene calls are TRBV18 and TRBJ2-7; D not certain. The germline V gene has CDR1 KGHSH and CDR2 LQKENI. The V end lost 3 bases, the J end lost 6 bases, and 15 bases lay between the germline ends. This CDR3 spans 14 amino acids. Written as DNA, the CDR3 is TGTGCCAGCTCACCTCCACATAACCTAGGCGAGCAGTACTTC. Translating it yields CASSPPHNLGEQYF.

This clonotype was detected a few times. This beta chain is an unintended read in a library built for alpha chains; its size means little. The rearrangement links TRBV2 to TRBJ1-1; unclear D gene. The CDR3 consists of 13 residues. The germline V gene encodes CDR1 SNHLY and CDR2 FYNNEI. The V gene lost 4 bases and the J gene lost 2 bases, with 8 bases spanning the gap. This chain's CDR3 is CASSVTPNTEAFF. CDR3 in DNA: TGTGCCAGCAGTGTGACACCTAACACTGAAGCTTTCTTT.

This clonotype is labeled as medium-sized. This beta chain is an off-target read within a library intended for alpha chains, so its frequency means little. V is TRBV3-1 and J is TRBJ2-1; 9 nucleotides agree with TRBD1. Germline CDR1 reads LGHDT; CDR2 reads YNNKEL (reference sequence). Trimming cost V 3 bases and J 6 bases; bases outside gene matches: 3. This CDR3 region has 14 residues. CDR3 in DNA: TGTGCCAGCAGCCAGGGGACAGGGACCAATGAGCAGTTCTTC. This codes for CASSQGTGTNEQFF.

This clonotype has ten or more counts. This beta chain is a stray read from a library made for alpha chains; its abundance is not meaningful. V usage is TRBV5-5 and J usage is TRBJ1-1; no firm D call. V lost 0 bases to trimming and J lost 1 base, with 7 bases between them. Germline loops: CDR1 SGHKS, CDR2 YYEKEE (reference sequence). The CDR3 length is 14 residues. CDR3 DNA: TGTGCCAGCAGCTTGGATGTGGGGAACACTGAAGCTTTCTTT. As protein: CASSLDVGNTEAFF.

A remark on this clonotype: This beta chain is a stray sequence in a library constructed for alpha chains; its clone size is not meaningful. The chain couples TRBV11-2 to TRBJ2-7; D not resolved. From germline, CDR1 is SGHAT and CDR2 FQNNGV. The length of the CDR3 is 12 residues. The ends were cut back, 5 bases at V and 4 bases at J, with 9 bases in the middle. The CDR3 sequence: CASSPRPYEQYF. CDR3 nucleotide sequence: TGTGCCAGCAGCCCGCGTCCTTACGAGCAGTACTTC.

This clonotype is labeled medium-sized. This beta chain is an unintended read in a library built for alpha chains; its size means little. The genes are TRBV20-1 and TRBJ2-1; D not certain. There are 14 residues in the CDR3. V was pared by 0 bases and J by 2 bases, with 8 bases between. CDR1 DFQATT and CDR2 SNEGSKA come from the germline V gene (reference sequence). In DNA, the CDR3 is TGCAGTGCTAGAGATCTTCAGACCTACAATGAGCAGTTCTTC. Translated: CSARDLQTYNEQFF.

This clonotype came up many times. The library was designed around alpha chains, so this beta chain is a stray read whose abundance carries little weight. The chain recombines TRBV7-8 with TRBJ2-3; maybe TRBD2 (5 bases). The V gene lost 2 bases and the J gene lost 4 bases, with 10 bases spanning the gap. The CDR3 spans 14 residues. Per germline, CDR1 SGHVS and CDR2 FQNEAQ. The CDR3, as DNA: TGTGCCAGCAGCTTAAGCGGTCGGGCAGATACGCAGTATTTT. As protein: CASSLSGRADTQYF.

This clonotype is judged medium-sized (0.01 to 0.1%). This beta chain is off target for a library built for alpha chains, so its abundance means little. This chain uses TRBV5-1 with TRBJ2-3; 10 positions agree with TRBD2. Germline trimming cut 4 bases from V and 2 bases from J; bases unmatched to any gene: 7. Germline V gene sequence: CDR1 SGHRS, CDR2 YFSETQ. The CDR3 is made up of 16 amino acids. The CDR3 loop reads CASSTASGSFTDTQYF. The CDR3 DNA reads as TGCGCCAGCAGCACCGCTAGCGGGAGCTTCACAGATACGCAGTATTTT.

This clonotype occurred many times. Since it is a stray read in a library aimed at alpha chains, this beta chain has a size that is not meaningful. This chain uses TRBV28 with TRBJ2-1, with 9 bases that match TRBD2. V gave up 7 bases and J gave up 0 bases; unmatched junction bases: 4. The CDR3 is 15 residues long. CDR1 is MDHEN and CDR2 is SYDVKM in the germline V gene. The CDR3 here is CASTSGGNSYNEQFF. For the CDR3, the DNA is TGTGCCAGCACAAGCGGGGGGAACTCCTACAATGAGCAGTTCTTC. Supplemented by reference TRBV28 and TRBJ2-1, the full variable domain reads DVKVTQSSRYLVKRTGEKVFLECVQDMDHENMFWYRQDPGLGLRLIYFSYDVKMKEKGDIPEGYSVSREKKERFSLILESASTNQTSMYLCASTSGGNSYNEQFFGPGTRLTVL.

This clonotype occurred many times. This beta chain represents an off-target read in a library built for alpha chains; its size is of limited meaning. The chain is built from TRBV7-2 and TRBJ2-1; maybe TRBD2 (6 bases). Trimming left V 1 base short and J 6 bases short, with 7 bases between. Germline CDR1 SGHTA, CDR2 FQGNSA. This CDR3 spans 13 amino acids. CDR3 sequence (DNA): TGTGCCAGCAGCTTAGTCGGGAGCAATGAGCAGTTCTTC. It codes for CASSLVGSNEQFF. The full variable domain, its missing parts supplied by reference TRBV7-2 and TRBJ2-1, is GAGVSQSPSNKVTEKGKDVELRCDPISGHTALYWYRQSLGQGLEFLIYFQGNSAPDKSGLPSDRFSAERTGGSVSTLTIQRTQQEDSAVYLCASSLVGSNEQFFGPGTRLTVL.

This clonotype was detected ten times or more. Little can be read into the size of this beta chain, an off-target read in a library designed for alpha chains. The V gene is TRBV6-6, the J gene TRBJ2-1; D is ambiguous. The CDR3 consists of 15 residues. V shed 4 bases and J shed 0 bases, with 10 bases lying between them. Germline CDR1 reads MNHNY; CDR2 reads SVGAGI (reference sequence). The CDR3, as DNA: TGTGCCAGCAGTTTTGAGGTTAGCTCCTACAATGAGCAGTTCTTC. Residues: CASSFEVSSYNEQFF.

There are many counts of this clonotype. As an off-target read in a library built for alpha chains, this beta chain has a frequency of little significance. The J gene is TRBJ2-5, the V gene TRBV20-1; 8 nucleotides agree with TRBD1. Germline values: CDR1 DFQATT, CDR2 SNEGSKA (reference sequence). V trimming: 1 base; J trimming: 4 bases; junction bases outside the gene matches: 11. This CDR3 comprises 16 residues. CDR3 in DNA: TGCAGTGCTAGAGGCAGGACAGGGTACGGAGGAGAGACCCAGTACTTC. It yields the protein CSARGRTGYGGETQYF.

This clonotype was recorded at least ten times. The size of this beta chain means little, since it is a stray read in a library made for alpha chains. V is TRBV28 and J is TRBJ2-3; 8 positions match TRBD2. CDR3 length: 15 amino acids. V was pared by 3 bases and J by 2 bases, with 4 bases of the junction left unmatched. Germline V CDR1 and CDR2: MDHEN, SYDVKM. CDR3 in DNA: TGTGCCAGCAGTTTGGGCGGGGGGTACACAGATACGCAGTATTTT. Protein: CASSLGGGYTDTQYF.

This clonotype occurred many times. Found in a library prepared for alpha chains, this beta chain is an off-target read, and its abundance has little meaning. This chain uses TRBV6-1 with TRBJ2-7; D perhaps matches TRBD1 (6 bases). V lost 5 bases and J lost 3, with 11 bases in between. The CDR3 consists of 13 residues. From germline, CDR1 is MNHNS and CDR2 SASEGT. CDR3 amino acids: CASSRTDGYEQYF. As DNA, the CDR3 is TGTGCCAGCAGTCGGACAGATGGCTACGAGCAGTACTTC.

In this sample, this clonotype turned up many times. This beta chain turned up in a library designed for alpha chains; as an off-target read, its abundance says little. The chain combines TRBV15 with TRBJ2-1; 8 positions agree with TRBD1. Germline V gene data show CDR1 as LNHNV and CDR2 as YYDKDF (reference sequence). The CDR3 covers 14 residues. The ends lost 4 bases at V and 7 bases at J; junction bases unmatched: 6. CDR3 protein: CATSKSRGRNEQFF. The CDR3, as DNA: TGTGCCACCAGCAAGTCCAGGGGGCGAAATGAGCAGTTCTTC.

In its sample, this clonotype ranks as large. The library was prepared for alpha chains; this beta chain is a stray read, so its frequency means little. The chain links TRBV29-1 to TRBJ1-5; 11 bases agree with TRBD1. CDR1 is SQVTM, CDR2 ANQGSEA, per germline. Trimming took 4 bases from V and 6 from J; bases not matched to a gene: 5. The CDR3 has 14 amino acids. CDR3 sequence: CSVGLGTGGQPQHF. CDR3 coding DNA: TGCAGCGTTGGACTCGGGACAGGGGGTCAGCCCCAGCATTTT. Variable domain in full (rest from reference TRBV29-1 and TRBJ1-5): SAVISQKPSRDICQRGTSLTIQCQVDSQVTMMFWYRQQPGQSLTLIATANQGSEATYESGFVIDKFPISRPNLTFSTLTVSNMSPEDSSIYLCSVGLGTGGQPQHFGDGTRLSIL.

In this sample, this clonotype turned up many times. The library was built for alpha chains, so this beta chain is an off-target read and its size means little. The chain is built from TRBV20-1 and TRBJ2-2; 7 bases map to TRBD2. Trimming at V came to 3 bases and at J to 0 bases, leaving 7 bases not matched to a gene. Germline V lookup: CDR1 DFQATT, CDR2 SNEGSKA (reference sequence). This CDR3 is 16 amino acids long. For the CDR3, the DNA is TGCAGTGCTAGCATCCAGGCGGGGGCGAACACCGGGGAGCTGTTTTTT. Protein: CSASIQAGANTGELFF.

This clonotype was counted many times. The library was built for alpha chains, so this beta chain is an off-target read and its size means little. This sequence joins TRBV27 and TRBJ1-4; D is perhaps TRBD1 (6 bases). Trimming removed 6 bases at V and 7 bases at J, with 12 bases between. The CDR3 consists of 13 residues. Germline V lookup: CDR1 MNHEY, CDR2 SMNVEV (reference sequence). The DNA for the CDR3 is TGTGCCAGCAGCTTTGGGGGCGGTGAAAAACTGTTTTTT. It encodes CASSFGGGEKLFF.

In this sample, this clonotype turned up many times. This beta chain is an unintended read in a library built for alpha chains; its size means little. This sequence joins TRBV6-6 and TRBJ2-7; D perhaps matches TRBD1 (5 bases). Looked up from germline, CDR1 is MNHNY and CDR2 is SVGAGI (reference sequence). CDR3 size: 18 residues. Trimming removed 4 bases from V and 0 bases from J, with 22 bases in between. CDR3 residues: CASSFPTQPQGVSYEQYV. The DNA of the CDR3 is TGTGCCAGCAGTTTTCCGACGCAACCTCAGGGCGTCTCCTACGAGCAGTACGTC.

This clonotype was counted at least ten times. This beta chain appears as a stray read in a library generated for alpha chains; its size is not informative. This chain uses TRBV6-1 with TRBJ2-3; D might be TRBD1 (6 bases). The CDR3 consists of 17 residues. The V end lost 6 bases, the J end lost 4 bases, and 23 bases lay between the germline ends. CDR1 and CDR2 from the germline V gene are MNHNS and SASEGT. Here the CDR3 DNA reads TGTGCCAGCAGGGAAAGGCCACAGGGTCGTGTGCCAGATACGCAGTATTTT. This translates into CASRERPQGRVPDTQYF.

Ten or more counts support this clonotype. Because the library targeted alpha chains, this beta chain is an off-target read whose size means little. The V and J genes are TRBV3-1 and TRBJ2-7; D gene unclear. The CDR3 has 15 amino acids. Germline assignment: CDR1 LGHDT and CDR2 YNNKEL (reference sequence). Trimming removed 5 bases from V and 0 bases from J, with 14 bases in between. The CDR3 loop reads CASSALGGSSYEQYF. CDR3 nucleotide sequence: TGTGCCAGCAGCGCCCTAGGCGGAAGCTCCTACGAGCAGTACTTC.